These 4 T cell receptor beta chains were all obtained from the same sample, sequenced in a study of blood T cell repertoires in COVID-19. TCRdb's copy holds only in-frame clones and misses some; the assay was immunoSEQ multiplex PCR. There are approximately 260,000 clones in the sample; approximately 78% occur only once, and roughly an eighth lies in the top ten. The sequenced material came from peripheral blood. The receptors were sampled from a woman aged 55-75 years with active or convalescent COVID-19.

The chain combines TRBV11-2 with TRBJ1-4; the match to TRBD1 covers 7 bases. CDR3 length equals 12 residues. Germline CDR1 SGHAT, CDR2 FQNNGV. V dropped 3 bases and J dropped 8; count of bases not matched to a gene: 0. Written as DNA, the CDR3 is TGTGCCAGCAGCTTGACAGGGGAAAAACTGTTTTTT. Amino acids: CASSLTGEKLFF.

The gene calls are TRBV5-3 and TRBJ1-5; D might be TRBD1 (6 bases). TRBV5-3 falls under the ORF class, with uncertain function. This CDR3 region has 13 residues. V lost 10 bases to trimming and J lost 1 base, with 12 bases between them. The chain's CDR3 is CARVGASNQPQHF. The CDR3 coding sequence is TGTGCCCGGGTGGGGGCGAGCAATCAGCCCCAGCATTTT.

A single count supports this clone. The chain employs TRBV5-8 and TRBJ1-5; possible D gene TRBD1, 5 bases. Trimming stripped 5 bases from V and 6 bases from J, with 15 bases between. The germline CDR1 and CDR2 sequences are SGHTS and YDEGEE. The CDR3 is 14 amino acids. CDR3 sequence reads: CASRWPGFLQPQHF. Written as DNA, the CDR3 is TGTGCCAGCAGGTGGCCAGGGTTTCTTCAGCCCCAGCATTTT.

V and J are TRBV7-2 and TRBJ2-2; 13 bases agree with TRBD2. V gave up 6 bases and J gave up 3 bases; unmatched junction bases: 7. Germline-derived CDR1 and CDR2 are SGHTA and FQGNSA. The CDR3 consists of 17 residues. CDR3 nucleotides: TGTGCCAGCAGGCGCACTAGCGGGGGGGTTGACACCGGGGAGCTGTTTTTT. It encodes CASRRTSGGVDTGELFF.